This paragraph covers one TCR beta chain sequence. This clone appeared a single time. Its antigen is still unknown. Per-nucleotide qualities are absent, and no much larger clonotype sits a single base away. This sample is part of a study of radiotherapy plus CTLA-4 blockade in lung cancer (dated by TCRdb to the late 2010s). The study in broad terms: Among enrolled patients, approximately 18% had an objective response and around 33% reached disease control. Overall study results and their limits: TCR clones derived from tumors expanded in peripheral blood after treatment with radiotherapy and ipilimumab. Early dynamic changes in blood T cell clones, together with increased serum interferon-beta after radiation, were reported as the strongest predictors of response.

The V and J ends are trimmed by 7 bases and 2 bases, leaving 10 bases between them. CDR3 length: 13 amino acids, cysteine to phenylalanine. The CDR3 DNA has 39 bases and is translated from base 1. Taken from the germline V gene, the CDR1 and CDR2 loops are MNHEY and SVGAGI. Libraries were constructed by the immunoSEQ multiplex PCR assay. TCRdb holds this immuneACCESS table with in-frame rearrangements only. Some clones are missing; in checked studies, unresolved V genes explain under half, and the rest has no known cause. This sample holds about 76,000 clones; approximately 80% were observed only once. Approximately 0.8% of the sample is taken by the ten largest. The study evaluated CTLA-4 blockade (ipilimumab) given together with focal radiation therapy in patients who had chemo-refractory metastatic non-small-cell lung cancer.

Sequencing was performed on peripheral blood, taken from a patient treated with radiotherapy plus ipilimumab. The chain uses TRBV6-5 and TRBJ2-3; no D gene call is confident. This receptor was identified in a human donor with non-small cell lung cancer who had stable disease on radiotherapy plus ipilimumab. The DNA sequence follows: TGTGCCAGCAAACCGGATCACACAGATACGCAGTATTTT. It codes for CASKPDHTDTQYF.